The rows below give T cell receptor beta chains drawn from one sample of a study of T cell repertoires in cytomegalovirus infection. TCRdb recomputed calls from the reads with MiXCR, one row per CDR3 protein. In the table there are about 600,000 distinct CDR3 sequences, less than 25% of which are singletons. The sequencing input was CD8+ T cells from PBMCs. All receptors come from a human donor in good health (CMV status not recorded). Some clones in this sample may be carry-over from other donors' samples. Each CDR3 is given with its conserved first and last residue. D genes are given only for firm matches. Clone sizes are given selectively: once, few, many, or a class where the clone is expanded.

D: .
V: TRBV2
J: TRBJ2-5
size: few
CDR3: CASSEETGRKTQYF
DNA: TGTGCCAGCAGTGAGGAGACGGGGCGGAAGACCCAGTACTTC

D: .
V: TRBV12-5
J: TRBJ1-1
size: .
CDR3: CASGYVNTEAFF
DNA: TGTGCTAGTGGTTATGTGAACACTGAAGCTTTCTTT

D: TRBD2
V: TRBV7-2
J: TRBJ2-3
size: many
CDR3: CASSLVTSGGAGADTQYF
DNA: TGTGCCAGCAGCTTAGTAACCAGCGGGGGGGCAGGGGCAGATACGCAGTATTTT

D: .
V: TRBV27
J: TRBJ2-7
size: .
CDR3: CATGRTYEQYF
DNA: TGTGCCACCGGGAGAACCTACGAGCAGTACTTC

D: TRBD1
V: TRBV7-6
J: TRBJ1-1
size: .
CDR3: CASSGGQGSEAFF
DNA: TGTGCCAGCAGCGGGGGACAGGGCTCTGAAGCTTTCTTT

D: .
V: TRBV7-2
J: TRBJ1-1
size: .
CDR3: CVSSLGAGRAFF
DNA: TGTGTCAGCAGCTTAGGAGCCGGACGAGCTTTCTTT

D: .
V: TRBV2
J: TRBJ2-6
size: few
CDR3: CATLGKGTWANVLTF
DNA: TGTGCCACCCTGGGGAAGGGAACCTGGGCCAACGTCCTGACTTTC

D: .
V: TRBV29-1
J: TRBJ1-2
size: .
CDR3: CSAVQGKNGYTF
DNA: TGCAGCGCCGTCCAGGGGAAGAATGGCTACACCTTC

D: .
V: TRBV6-2/TRBV6-3
J: TRBJ2-5
size: .
CDR3: CASSYDSPETQYF
DNA: TGTGCCAGCAGTTACGACTCCCCAGAGACCCAGTACTTC

D: TRBD1
V: TRBV28
J: TRBJ1-1
size: .
CDR3: CASRPLTGVNTEAFF
DNA: TGTGCCAGCAGACCTCTGACAGGGGTGAACACTGAAGCTTTCTTT

D: TRBD2
V: TRBV7-9
J: TRBJ2-3
size: few
CDR3: CASSLLVGSGDEDTQYF
DNA: TGTGCCAGCAGCTTACTCGTAGGTAGCGGGGATGAAGATACGCAGTATTTT

D: TRBD1
V: TRBV29-1
J: TRBJ2-6
size: few
CDR3: CSVPQPTGEGPGANVLTF
DNA: TGCAGCGTTCCCCAACCGACAGGGGAAGGTCCTGGGGCCAACGTCCTGACTTTC

D: .
V: TRBV29-1
J: TRBJ2-1
size: .
CDR3: CSVEDLWGDSYNEQFF
DNA: TGCAGCGTTGAAGATCTATGGGGAGATTCTTACAATGAGCAGTTCTTC

D: TRBD1
V: TRBV4-2
J: TRBJ2-5
size: few
CDR3: CASSQLSSPGQGIETQYF
DNA: TGTGCCAGCAGCCAACTATCCTCGCCGGGACAGGGGATAGAGACCCAGTACTTC

D: .
V: TRBV5-4
J: TRBJ2-1
size: .
CDR3: CASSRPPYNEQFF
DNA: TGTGCCAGCAGCCGACCCCCTTACAATGAGCAGTTCTTC

D: TRBD2
V: TRBV6-6
J: TRBJ2-7
size: few
CDR3: CASTPWGLAGGSSYEQYF
DNA: TGTGCCAGCACCCCTTGGGGACTAGCGGGGGGCTCCTCCTACGAGCAGTACTTC

D: TRBD1
V: TRBV7-2
J: TRBJ2-7
size: many
CDR3: CASSLAGQGSEQYF
DNA: TGTGCCAGCAGCTTAGCAGGACAGGGCAGTGAGCAGTACTTC

D: .
V: TRBV6-6
J: TRBJ1-5
size: many
CDR3: CASSYYGNQPQHF
DNA: TGTGCCAGCAGTTACTACGGCAATCAGCCCCAGCATTTT

D: .
V: TRBV7-4
J: TRBJ1-1
size: .
CDR3: CASTSRGTEAFF
DNA: TGTGCCAGCACCTCTCGGGGAACCGAAGCTTTCTTT

D: .
V: TRBV7-2
J: TRBJ2-2
size: many
CDR3: CARGKENTGELFF
DNA: TGTGCCAGAGGCAAAGAGAACACCGGGGAGCTGTTTTTT

D: TRBD1
V: TRBV12-3/TRBV12-4
J: TRBJ2-4
size: few
CDR3: CASSFSGTGEEYF
DNA: TGTGCCAGCAGTTTTTCCGGGACAGGGGAAGAGTACTTC

D: .
V: TRBV7-2
J: TRBJ2-2
size: many
CDR3: CASSTGISTGELFF
DNA: TGTGCCAGCAGTACCGGGATTTCCACCGGGGAGCTGTTTTTT

D: .
V: TRBV2
J: TRBJ2-5
size: few
CDR3: CAVHSGRSQETQYF
DNA: TGTGCCGTCCACTCGGGACGGAGTCAAGAGACCCAGTACTTC

D: TRBD2
V: TRBV7-2
J: TRBJ2-5
size: many
CDR3: CASSDSGGTQETQYF
DNA: TGTGCCAGCAGCGATAGCGGGGGGACCCAAGAGACCCAGTACTTC

D: .
V: TRBV10-3
J: TRBJ1-2
size: .
CDR3: CAISRDGNYTF
DNA: TGTGCCATCAGTCGGGACGGAAACTACACCTTC

D: TRBD1
V: TRBV11-3
J: TRBJ2-1
size: .
CDR3: CASSWDYGQGAQNEQFF
DNA: TGTGCCAGCAGCTGGGACTACGGACAGGGGGCGCAAAATGAGCAGTTCTTC

D: TRBD1
V: TRBV7-6
J: TRBJ2-7
size: many
CDR3: CASSPGQGSSYEQYF
DNA: TGTGCCAGCAGCCCTGGACAGGGAAGCTCCTACGAGCAGTACTTC

D: TRBD1
V: TRBV29-1
J: TRBJ2-3
size: few
CDR3: CSGTGKRFTDTQYF
DNA: TGCAGCGGGACAGGGAAGAGGTTCACAGATACGCAGTATTTT

D: TRBD1
V: TRBV12-3/TRBV12-4
J: TRBJ2-1
size: many
CDR3: CASSSTGQENYNEQFF
DNA: TGTGCCAGCAGTTCTACGGGACAGGAAAACTACAATGAGCAGTTCTTC

D: .
V: TRBV13
J: TRBJ2-7
size: .
CDR3: CASSLEGRGGEQYF
DNA: TGTGCCAGCAGCCTAGAGGGCAGGGGGGGCGAGCAGTACTTC

D: .
V: TRBV29-1
J: TRBJ1-2
size: few
CDR3: CSVETLTNYGYTF
DNA: TGCAGCGTTGAAACCCTGACCAACTATGGCTACACCTTC

D: TRBD1
V: TRBV7-3
J: TRBJ2-3
size: many
CDR3: CASSWTGGITDTQYF
DNA: TGTGCCAGCAGCTGGACAGGGGGCATCACAGATACGCAGTATTTT

D: .
V: TRBV6-2/TRBV6-3
J: TRBJ2-1
size: .
CDR3: CASSLGVELYNEQFF
DNA: TGTGCCAGCAGTCTCGGGGTAGAACTGTACAATGAGCAGTTCTTC

D: TRBD2
V: TRBV18
J: TRBJ2-1
size: .
CDR3: CASSPLAGGPSYNEQFF
DNA: TGTGCCAGCTCACCTCTAGCGGGGGGGCCTTCCTACAATGAGCAGTTCTTC

D: .
V: TRBV25-1
J: TRBJ2-3
size: .
CDR3: CASSETGRLPSTDTQYF
DNA: TGTGCCAGCAGTGAAACCGGGCGCCTTCCTAGCACAGATACGCAGTATTTT

D: .
V: TRBV7-9
J: TRBJ2-2
size: few
CDR3: CASIDPSGVRAGELFF
DNA: TGTGCCAGCATCGACCCCTCGGGGGTCCGGGCCGGGGAGCTGTTTTTT

D: .
V: TRBV4-3
J: TRBJ2-2
size: few
CDR3: CASSQDVMGLNTGELFF
DNA: TGCGCCAGCAGCCAAGACGTAATGGGGCTAAACACCGGGGAGCTGTTTTTT

D: .
V: TRBV15
J: TRBJ2-1
size: few
CDR3: CATSSRRDPAEQFF
DNA: TGTGCCACCAGCAGCCGACGGGACCCCGCTGAGCAGTTCTTC

D: TRBD1
V: TRBV6-6
J: TRBJ1-2
size: .
CDR3: CASNYNRDSRYGNTF
DNA: TGTGCCAGCAACTACAACAGGGACAGCCGCTATGGCAACACCTTC

D: .
V: TRBV7-9
J: TRBJ2-1
size: few
CDR3: CASSSRGGTLPYNEQFF
DNA: TGTGCCAGCAGCTCCCGGGGTGGGACACTGCCCTACAATGAGCAGTTCTTC

D: .
V: TRBV28
J: TRBJ2-2
size: .
CDR3: CASRPVGAITGELFF
DNA: TGTGCCAGCAGGCCCGTGGGGGCGATAACCGGGGAGCTGTTTTTT

D: TRBD2
V: TRBV14
J: TRBJ2-5
size: .
CDR3: CASSQRGAGGRETQYF
DNA: TGTGCCAGCAGCCAAAGAGGAGCGGGGGGCCGGGAGACCCAGTACTTC